These 12 T cell receptor beta chains were sequenced from one sample in a study of T cell changes during pregnancy in multiple sclerosis. Assay used: immunoSEQ multiplex PCR; TCRdb lists only in-frame clones, some missing. The sample yields some 60,000 clones, around nine tenths seen once. This specimen was peripheral blood, taken before pregnancy. The receptors stem from a female donor with multiple sclerosis, enrolled in a pregnancy study.

This clone showed up just a few times. V is TRBV10-3 and J is TRBJ2-5, with 10 bases that match TRBD2. CDR3 length: 14 amino acids. The junction had 3 bases not matched to a gene; V was cut back by 6 bases and J by 2 bases. Germline CDR1 is ENHRY and CDR2 is SYGVKD. CDR3 region: CAISPAGGQETQYF. DNA for the CDR3: TGTGCCATCAGCCCAGCGGGGGGGCAAGAGACCCAGTACTTC.

The chain has TRBV2 and TRBJ2-4; D remains unclear. Per germline, CDR1 SNHLY and CDR2 FYNNEI. This CDR3 comprises 14 residues. V shed 3 bases and J shed 6 bases, with 12 bases lying between them. CDR3: CASSEQTGVNIQYF. The CDR3 DNA follows: TGTGCCAGCAGTGAGCAGACTGGTGTAAACATTCAGTACTTC.

The chain carries TRBV19 and TRBJ1-2; TRBD1 might be the D (5 bases). CDR1 and CDR2 (germline): LNHDA, SQIVND (reference sequence). Trimming took off 8 bases at V and 3 bases at J, with 19 bases between the two ends. This CDR3 spans 15 amino acids. CDR3 coding DNA: TGTGCCAGTTCTCAAATCCGGGGGAGGTACTATGGCTACACCTTC. Its protein is CASSQIRGRYYGYTF.

This clone was found a few times. The CDR3 spells CASSDGERTEAFF. As DNA, the CDR3 is TGTGCCAGCAGTGACGGAGAAAGGACTGAAGCTTTCTTT. The V call is TRBV6-4, the J call TRBJ1-1; D gene ambiguous. The CDR3 is 13 residues long. Germline V gene sequence: CDR1 MRHNA, CDR2 SNTAGT. Trimming removed 2 bases from V and 5 bases from J, with 9 bases in between.

The gene calls are TRBV7-7 and TRBJ2-3; 13 bases align to TRBD2. The J segment lost 8 bases and the V segment lost 3 bases, leaving 8 bases of the junction unmatched. Germline V CDR1 and CDR2: SSHAT, FNYEAQ (reference sequence). The CDR3 length is 16 residues. In nucleotides, the CDR3 is TGTGCCAGCAGCTTTGGGACTAGCGGGGCCCTAAGTACGCAGTATTTT. Its protein product is CASSFGTSGALSTQYF.

The chain is built from TRBV12-5 and TRBJ2-5, with TRBD2 identical over 12 bases. CDR3 length: 16 amino acids. V shed 4 bases and J 7 bases; nucleotides not matched to a gene: 10. Germline values: CDR1 LGHNT, CDR2 FRNRAP. CDR3 protein: CASGSFSLAGGRTQYF. CDR3 nucleotides: TGTGCTAGTGGTTCATTCTCTCTAGCGGGGGGGCGGACCCAGTACTTC.

The chain links TRBV7-9 to TRBJ1-1; TRBD1 might be the D (6 bases). V gave up 9 bases and J gave up 5 bases, with 31 bases separating them. Per germline, CDR1 SEHNR and CDR2 FQNEAQ (reference sequence). This CDR3 is built from 18 residues. CDR3 amino acids: CASSPRGGVREEKTEAFF. For the CDR3, the DNA is TGTGCCAGTTCCCCTCGAGGGGGGGTAAGAGAGGAAAAAACTGAAGCTTTCTTT.

This rearrangement joins TRBV27 to TRBJ2-1; TRBD2 agrees at 12 bases. The CDR3 totals 16 residues. The germline gives CDR1 MNHEY, CDR2 SMNVEV (reference sequence). J gave up 7 bases and V 5 bases, and 9 bases lay outside the gene matches. CDR3 sequence reads: CASSRTLAGGPNEQFF. In DNA form, the CDR3 reads TGTGCCAGCAGTCGAACGCTAGCGGGGGGGCCAAATGAGCAGTTCTTC.

The gene calls are TRBV7-3 and TRBJ1-6; D uncertain. Per germline, CDR1 SGHTA and CDR2 FQGTGA. V was trimmed by 3 bases and J by 6 bases, leaving 12 bases between them. This CDR3 has 15 residues. CDR3 sequence: CASSFAGSGNSPLHF. In nucleotides, the CDR3 is TGTGCCAGCAGCTTCGCGGGGAGCGGTAATTCACCCCTCCACTTT.

This clone occurred once. The chain recombines TRBV9 with TRBJ2-7, with D perhaps TRBD1 (6 bases). V was cut by 0 bases and J by 3 bases, with 13 bases left in between. Germline CDR1 and CDR2: SGDLS and YYNGEE. This CDR3 is built from 15 residues. Here the CDR3 reads CASSVVGDTFYEQYF. The CDR3 DNA reads as TGTGCCAGCAGCGTAGTAGGGGACACTTTCTACGAGCAGTACTTC.

The chain recombines TRBV10-3 with TRBJ2-3, with D possibly matching TRBD2 (6 bases). The V gene's germline CDR1 is ENHRY and CDR2 SYGVKD. The CDR3 is 16 residues long. The V gene lost 6 bases and the J gene lost 2 bases, with 18 bases spanning the gap. In nucleotides, the CDR3 is TGTGCCATCAGAGGCAGGCCATGGGGGGACACAGATACGCAGTATTTT. This sequence encodes CAIRGRPWGDTDTQYF.

The J gene is TRBJ1-6, the V gene TRBV7-9; perhaps TRBD1 as D (5 bases). V shed 7 bases and J shed 1 base, with 11 bases lying between them. Germline V gives CDR1 SEHNR, CDR2 FQNEAQ (reference sequence). The CDR3 length is 15 residues. The CDR3 nucleotides read TGTGCCAGCAACCAAACAGGATCCTATAATTCACCCCTCCACTTT. Translated: CASNQTGSYNSPLHF.